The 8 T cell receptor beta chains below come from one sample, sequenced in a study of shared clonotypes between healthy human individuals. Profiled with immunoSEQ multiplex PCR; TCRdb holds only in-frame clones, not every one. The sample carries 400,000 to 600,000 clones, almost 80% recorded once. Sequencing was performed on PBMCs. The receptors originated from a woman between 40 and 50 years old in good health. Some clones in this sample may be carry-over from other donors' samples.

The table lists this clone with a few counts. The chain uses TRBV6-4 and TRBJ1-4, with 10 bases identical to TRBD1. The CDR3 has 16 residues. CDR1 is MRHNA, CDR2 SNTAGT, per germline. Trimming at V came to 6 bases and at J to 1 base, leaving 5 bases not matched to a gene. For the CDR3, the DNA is TGTGCCAGCAGACACGGACAGGGGGGAACTAATGAAAAACTGTTTTTT. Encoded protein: CASRHGQGGTNEKLFF.

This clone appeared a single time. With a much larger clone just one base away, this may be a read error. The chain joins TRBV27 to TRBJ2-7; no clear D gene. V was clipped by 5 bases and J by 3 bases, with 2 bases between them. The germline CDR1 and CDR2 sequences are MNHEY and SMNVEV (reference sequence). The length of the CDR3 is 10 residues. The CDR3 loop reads CASSLYEQYF. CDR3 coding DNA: TGTGCCAGCAGTCTCTACGAGCAGTACTTC.

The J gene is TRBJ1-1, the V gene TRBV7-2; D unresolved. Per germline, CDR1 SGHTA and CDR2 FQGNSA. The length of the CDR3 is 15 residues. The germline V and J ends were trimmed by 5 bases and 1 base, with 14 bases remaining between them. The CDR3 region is CASSERTGPNTEAFF. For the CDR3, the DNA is TGTGCCAGCAGCGAAAGGACGGGTCCGAACACTGAAGCTTTCTTT.

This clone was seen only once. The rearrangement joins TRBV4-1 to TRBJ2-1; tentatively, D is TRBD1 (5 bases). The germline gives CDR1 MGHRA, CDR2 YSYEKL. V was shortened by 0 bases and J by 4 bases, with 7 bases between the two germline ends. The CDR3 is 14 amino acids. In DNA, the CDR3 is TGCGCCAGCAGCCAAGAGGGGCAGTACAATGAGCAGTTCTTC. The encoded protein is CASSQEGQYNEQFF.

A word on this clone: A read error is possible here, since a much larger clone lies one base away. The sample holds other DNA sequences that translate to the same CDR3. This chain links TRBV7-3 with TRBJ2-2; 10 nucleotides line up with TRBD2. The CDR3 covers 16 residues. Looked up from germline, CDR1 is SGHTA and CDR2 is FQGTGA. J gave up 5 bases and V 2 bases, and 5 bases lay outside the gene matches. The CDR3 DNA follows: TGTGCCAGCAGCTTAGGGCTAGCGGGAGCGACCGGGGAGCTGTTTTTT. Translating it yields CASSLGLAGATGELFF.

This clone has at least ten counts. The CDR3, as DNA: TGTGCCAGCAGTTCACCGACAGGGGCCAACGTCCTGACTTTC. This gives the protein CASSSPTGANVLTF. The chain recombines TRBV28 with TRBJ2-6; D remains unclear. V was pared by 4 bases and J by 4 bases, with 8 bases between. The length of the CDR3 is 14 residues. Germline V gene data show CDR1 as MDHEN and CDR2 as SYDVKM.

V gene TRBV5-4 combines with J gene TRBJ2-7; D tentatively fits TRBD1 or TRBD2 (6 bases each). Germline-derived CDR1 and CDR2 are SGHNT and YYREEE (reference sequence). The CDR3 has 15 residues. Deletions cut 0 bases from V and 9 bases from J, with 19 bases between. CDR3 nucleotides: TGTGCCAGCAGCTTGGAGGGGGGCTCCCCAATTGGGCAGTACTTC. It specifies CASSLEGGSPIGQYF. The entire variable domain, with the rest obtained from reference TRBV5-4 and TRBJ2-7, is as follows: ETGVTQSPTHLIKTRGQQVTLRCSSQSGHNTVSWYQQALGQGPQFIFQYYREEENGRGNFPPRFSGLQFPNYSSELNVNALELDDSALYLCASSLEGGSPIGQYFGPGTRLTVT.

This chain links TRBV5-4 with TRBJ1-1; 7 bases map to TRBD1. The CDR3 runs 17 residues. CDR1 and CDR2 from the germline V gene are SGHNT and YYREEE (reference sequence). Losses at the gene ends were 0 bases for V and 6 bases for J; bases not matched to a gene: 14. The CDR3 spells CASSLATGDTLGAEAFF. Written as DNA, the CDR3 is TGTGCCAGCAGCTTGGCTACAGGGGACACACTTGGGGCTGAAGCTTTCTTT.